Each of the 4 T cell receptor beta chains below was sequenced from the same sample in a study of shared clonotypes between healthy human individuals. Some clones are missing from TCRdb's copy, which holds only in-frame ones; the method was immunoSEQ multiplex PCR. The profile shows about 2.4 million clones, under 95% of them singletons. Source material: naive CD4+ T cells from PBMCs. Subset of the sample: CD45RA+ positively selected. Receptor source: a man aged 18 to 35 in good health. Some clones in this sample may be carry-over from other donors' samples.

The chain has TRBV5-1 and TRBJ2-1, with 7 bases matching TRBD1. Germline assignment: CDR1 SGHRS and CDR2 YFSETQ. With V trimmed by 4 bases and J by 0 bases, 10 bases remained unmatched. This CDR3 has 17 amino acids. CDR3 coding DNA: TGCGCCAGCAGCCAAGCTGGACAGGTTAGCTCCTACAATGAGCAGTTCTTC. Translated: CASSQAGQVSSYNEQFF.

The rearrangement links TRBV28 to TRBJ1-1, with D unresolved. This CDR3 has 14 residues. V was clipped by 1 base and J by 3 bases, with 9 bases between them. Looked up from germline, CDR1 is MDHEN and CDR2 is SYDVKM. CDR3 nucleotide sequence: TGTGCCAGCAGTTTATCCAGGATGGACACTGAAGCTTTCTTT. Its translation is CASSLSRMDTEAFF.

CDR3 DNA: TGTGCCAGCAGCTTTGGGCCAGGGATCAGCTATGGCTACACCTTC. As protein: CASSFGPGISYGYTF. This chain joins TRBV7-2 and TRBJ1-2, with D tentatively TRBD1 (5 bases). Trimming pared 3 bases from V and 4 bases from J, leaving 15 bases between. The CDR3 length is 15 residues. Germline V gene lookup returns CDR1 SGHTA and CDR2 FQGNSA.

The chain employs TRBV18 and TRBJ1-2; D possibly corresponds to TRBD1 (5 bases). The germline V gene has CDR1 KGHSH and CDR2 LQKENI. CDR3 length: 15 amino acids. V gave up 3 bases and J gave up 4 bases, with 15 bases separating them. DNA of the CDR3: TGTGCCAGCTCACCGGGACGGGCGGCCCTCTATGGCTACACCTTC. Its translation: CASSPGRAALYGYTF.